This is a list of T cell receptor beta chains from one sample in a study of somatic mutations in cytotoxic T cells in rheumatoid arthritis. Produced via immunoSEQ multiplex PCR; TCRdb's table is partial and in-frame only. Of 15,000 to 20,000 clones detected, 82% appear once; the ten largest clones hold around 15%. Sequenced input: CD8+ T cells sorted from blood. The receptors derive from a woman aged 45-60 years with rheumatoid arthritis. Each CDR3 is given with its conserved first and last residue. Fields, in order: V gene, clone size, J gene, D gene, CDR3 length, CDR3 DNA, CDR3 protein. The D gene is left open where the match is weak. Rows give clone size only sometimes, using once, few, many, or a class for an expanded clone.

V: TRBV2; size: NA; J: TRBJ1-4; D: TRBD1; length: 15; DNA: TGTGCCAAAGGACAGGACGGCGGATCTAATGAAAAACTGTTTTTT; CDR3: CAKGQDGGSNEKLFF
V: TRBV7-6; size: NA; J: TRBJ1-1; D: TRBD1; length: 14; DNA: TGTGCCAGCAGTGGCAGGGGGACAGGAACTGAAGCTTTCTTT; CDR3: CASSGRGTGTEAFF
V: TRBV19; size: NA; J: TRBJ1-5; D: NA; length: 16; DNA: TGTGCCAGTAGCCCTAGGCAGATTTATAGCAATCAGCCCCAGCATTTT; CDR3: CASSPRQIYSNQPQHF
V: TRBV7-9; size: NA; J: TRBJ2-5; D: NA; length: 14; DNA: TGTGCCAGCAGCATCGACAGTTCCCAAGAGACCCAGTACTTC; CDR3: CASSIDSSQETQYF
V: TRBV4-3; size: NA; J: TRBJ1-1; D: NA; length: 17; DNA: TGCGCCAGCAGCCAACGATCCTCGGGACTCCAGAACACTGAAGCTTTCTTT; CDR3: CASSQRSSGLQNTEAFF
V: TRBV9; size: NA; J: TRBJ2-1; D: NA; length: 14; DNA: TGTGCCAGCAGCTCCCGACCCGAGATCAATGAGCAGTTCTTC; CDR3: CASSSRPEINEQFF
V: TRBV5-1; size: NA; J: TRBJ1-4; D: NA; length: 14; DNA: TGCGCCAGCAGCTCGCAGGGGTTGAATGAAAAACTGTTTTTT; CDR3: CASSSQGLNEKLFF
V: TRBV5-5; size: NA; J: TRBJ1-1; D: NA; length: 15; DNA: TGTGCCAGCAGCGCGAGTCTGGGCGCGAACACTGAAGCTTTCTTT; CDR3: CASSASLGANTEAFF
V: TRBV13; size: NA; J: TRBJ2-7; D: NA; length: 13; DNA: TGTGCCAGCAGCTTAGGAGCCCGGTACGAGCAGTACTTC; CDR3: CASSLGARYEQYF
V: TRBV7-9; size: NA; J: TRBJ1-1; D: NA; length: 14; DNA: TGTGCCAGCAGCGCGGACAGTATGAACACTGAAGCTTTCTTT; CDR3: CASSADSMNTEAFF
V: TRBV27; size: NA; J: TRBJ2-1; D: TRBD2; length: 16; DNA: TGTGCCAGCAGTTTATCAGGGACTAGCGGATACAATGAGCAGTTCTTC; CDR3: CASSLSGTSGYNEQFF
V: TRBV30; size: NA; J: TRBJ1-5; D: TRBD1; length: 13; DNA: TGTGCCTGGGGGACAGGGGGCAATCAGCCCCAGCATTTT; CDR3: CAWGTGGNQPQHF
V: TRBV19; size: NA; J: TRBJ1-5; D: NA; length: 15; DNA: TGTGCCAGTAGGGAGGGCAGGTCGGGCAATCAGCCCCAGCATTTT; CDR3: CASREGRSGNQPQHF
V: TRBV6-4; size: NA; J: TRBJ2-1; D: TRBD2; length: 15; DNA: TGTGCCAGCAGTGACTCGGAAGCGGGGGGTAAAGAGCAGTTCTTC; CDR3: CASSDSEAGGKEQFF
V: TRBV19; size: few; J: TRBJ2-7; D: NA; length: 14; DNA: TGTGCCAGTAGTATATATTTGGAGACCTACGAGCAGTACTTC; CDR3: CASSIYLETYEQYF
V: TRBV6-5; size: NA; J: TRBJ1-1; D: NA; length: 15; DNA: TGTGCCAGCAGCCCGGACCGGGCATCCAACACTGAAGCTTTCTTT; CDR3: CASSPDRASNTEAFF
V: TRBV9; size: NA; J: TRBJ2-7; D: TRBD2; length: 15; DNA: TGTGCCAGCAGCGCCCAAGCGGGGGGGTCCTACGAGCAGTACTTC; CDR3: CASSAQAGGSYEQYF
V: TRBV4-1; size: NA; J: TRBJ2-2; D: NA; length: 14; DNA: TGCGCCAGCAGCCAGGGCCTCAACACCGGGGAGCTGTTTTTT; CDR3: CASSQGLNTGELFF
V: TRBV5-4; size: NA; J: TRBJ1-1; D: TRBD1; length: 13; DNA: TGTGCCAGCAAAATAGACAGGGACACTGAAGCTTTCTTT; CDR3: CASKIDRDTEAFF
V: TRBV9; size: once; J: TRBJ2-3; D: NA; length: 12; DNA: TGTGCCAGCAGCAGATTTACAGATACGCAGTATTTT; CDR3: CASSRFTDTQYF
V: TRBV7-6; size: NA; J: TRBJ2-1; D: NA; length: 14; DNA: TGTGCCAGCAGCCGCCGGGGGGCGGGGAATGAGCAGTTCTTC; CDR3: CASSRRGAGNEQFF